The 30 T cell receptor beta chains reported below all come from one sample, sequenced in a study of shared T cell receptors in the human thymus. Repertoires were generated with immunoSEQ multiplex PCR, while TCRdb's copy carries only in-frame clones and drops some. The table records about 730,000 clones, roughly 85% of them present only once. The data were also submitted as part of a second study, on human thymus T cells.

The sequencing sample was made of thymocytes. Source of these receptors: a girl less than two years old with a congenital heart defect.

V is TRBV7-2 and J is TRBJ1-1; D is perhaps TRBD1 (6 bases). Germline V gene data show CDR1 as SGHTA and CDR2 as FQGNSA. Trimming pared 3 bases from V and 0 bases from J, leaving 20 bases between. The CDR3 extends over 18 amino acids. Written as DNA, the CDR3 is TGTGCCAGCAGCTTGGACTTCCGGGACACCGTGGTGAACACTGAAGCTTTCTTT. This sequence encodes CASSLDFRDTVVNTEAFF.

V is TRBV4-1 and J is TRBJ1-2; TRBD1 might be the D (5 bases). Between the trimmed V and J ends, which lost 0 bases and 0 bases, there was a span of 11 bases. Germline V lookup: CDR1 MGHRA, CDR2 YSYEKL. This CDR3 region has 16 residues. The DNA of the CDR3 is TGCGCCAGCAGCCAAGATCCCAGGGAATCTAACTATGGCTACACCTTC. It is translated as CASSQDPRESNYGYTF.

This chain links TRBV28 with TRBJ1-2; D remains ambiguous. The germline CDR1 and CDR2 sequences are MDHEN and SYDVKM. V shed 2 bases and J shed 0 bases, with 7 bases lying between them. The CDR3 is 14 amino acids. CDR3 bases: TGTGCCAGCAGTTTACGGAGATCTAACTATGGCTACACCTTC. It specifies CASSLRRSNYGYTF.

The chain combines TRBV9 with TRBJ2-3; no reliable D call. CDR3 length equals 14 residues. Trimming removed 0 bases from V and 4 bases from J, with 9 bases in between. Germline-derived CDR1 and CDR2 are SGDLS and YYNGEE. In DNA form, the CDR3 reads TGTGCCAGCAGCGTAGCAGGATACGCAGATACGCAGTATTTT. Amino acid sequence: CASSVAGYADTQYF.

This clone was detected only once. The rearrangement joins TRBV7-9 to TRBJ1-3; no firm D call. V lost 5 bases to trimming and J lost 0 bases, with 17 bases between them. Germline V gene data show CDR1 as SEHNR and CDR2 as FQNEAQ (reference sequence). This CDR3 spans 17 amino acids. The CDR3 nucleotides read TGTGCCAGCAGCCCCCCGGATAAGGGAGGCTCTGGAAACACCATATATTTT. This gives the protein CASSPPDKGGSGNTIYF.

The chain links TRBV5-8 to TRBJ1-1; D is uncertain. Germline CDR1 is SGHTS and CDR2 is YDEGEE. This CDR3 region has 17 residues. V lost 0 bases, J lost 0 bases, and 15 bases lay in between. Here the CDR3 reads CASSLVGSRDMNTEAFF. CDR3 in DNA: TGTGCCAGCAGCTTGGTTGGGTCCCGAGACATGAACACTGAAGCTTTCTTT.

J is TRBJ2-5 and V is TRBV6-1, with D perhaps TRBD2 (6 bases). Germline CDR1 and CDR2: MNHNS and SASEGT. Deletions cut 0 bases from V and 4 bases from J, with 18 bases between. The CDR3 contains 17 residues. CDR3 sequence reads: CASSEAARGPGRETQYF. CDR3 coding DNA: TGTGCCAGCAGTGAAGCCGCGCGGGGCCCAGGGCGAGAGACCCAGTACTTC.

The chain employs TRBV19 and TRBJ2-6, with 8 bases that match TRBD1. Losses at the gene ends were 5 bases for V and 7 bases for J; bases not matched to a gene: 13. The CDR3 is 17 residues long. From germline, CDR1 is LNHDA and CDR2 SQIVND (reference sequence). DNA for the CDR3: TGTGCCAGTAGTCCCCCCGGCGGCAGGGGGCTAGCCAACGTCCTGACTTTC. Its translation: CASSPPGGRGLANVLTF.

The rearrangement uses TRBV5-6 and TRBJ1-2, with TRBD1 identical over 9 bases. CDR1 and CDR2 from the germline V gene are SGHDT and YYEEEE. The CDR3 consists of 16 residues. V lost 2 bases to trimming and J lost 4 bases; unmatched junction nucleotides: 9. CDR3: CASSLRQGEILYGYTF. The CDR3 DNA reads TGTGCCAGCAGCTTAAGACAGGGGGAAATACTCTATGGCTACACCTTC. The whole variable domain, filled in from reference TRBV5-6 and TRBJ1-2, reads DAGVTQSPTHLIKTRGQQVTLRCSPKSGHDTVSWYQQALGQGPQFIFQYYEEEERQRGNFPDRFSGHQFPNYSSELNVNALLLGDSALYLCASSLRQGEILYGYTFGSGTRLTVV.

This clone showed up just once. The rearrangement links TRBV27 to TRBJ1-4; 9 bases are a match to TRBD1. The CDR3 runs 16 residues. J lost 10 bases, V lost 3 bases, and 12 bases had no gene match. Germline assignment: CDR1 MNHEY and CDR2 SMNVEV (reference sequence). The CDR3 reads CASSFYTGTGYGKLFF. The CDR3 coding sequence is TGTGCCAGCAGTTTTTATACCGGGACAGGGTACGGAAAACTGTTTTTT.

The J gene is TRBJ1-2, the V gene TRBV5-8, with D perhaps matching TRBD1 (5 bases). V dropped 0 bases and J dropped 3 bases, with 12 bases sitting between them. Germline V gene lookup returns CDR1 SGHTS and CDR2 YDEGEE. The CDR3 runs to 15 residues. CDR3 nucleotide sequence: TGTGCCAGCAGCTTGGACAGGCCTTTTTACTATGGCTACACCTTC. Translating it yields CASSLDRPFYYGYTF.

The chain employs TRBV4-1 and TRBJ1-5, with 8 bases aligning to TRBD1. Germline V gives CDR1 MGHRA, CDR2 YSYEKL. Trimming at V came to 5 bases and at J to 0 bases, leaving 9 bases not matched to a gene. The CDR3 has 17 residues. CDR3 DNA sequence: TGCGCCAGCAGCGGTCAACAGGGGGAGGATAGCAATCAGCCCCAGCATTTT. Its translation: CASSGQQGEDSNQPQHF.

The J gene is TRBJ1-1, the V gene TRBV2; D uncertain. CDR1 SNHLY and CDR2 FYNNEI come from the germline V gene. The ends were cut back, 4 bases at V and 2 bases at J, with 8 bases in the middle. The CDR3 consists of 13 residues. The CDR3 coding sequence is TGTGCCAGCAGTGGGCGGAGAAACACTGAAGCTTTCTTT. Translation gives CASSGRRNTEAFF.

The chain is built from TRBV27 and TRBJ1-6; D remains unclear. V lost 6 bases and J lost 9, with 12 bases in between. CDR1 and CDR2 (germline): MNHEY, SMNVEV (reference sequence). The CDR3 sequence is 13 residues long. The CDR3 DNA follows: TGTGCCAGCAGGGCACCACCGATTTCACCCCTCCACTTT. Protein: CASRAPPISPLHF.

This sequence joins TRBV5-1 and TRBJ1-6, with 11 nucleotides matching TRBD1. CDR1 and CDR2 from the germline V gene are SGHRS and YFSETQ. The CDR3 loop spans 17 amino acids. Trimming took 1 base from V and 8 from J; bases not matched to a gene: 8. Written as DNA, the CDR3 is TGCGCCAGCAGCTTGCTCCCCCGGACAGGGGGCTATTCACCCCTCCACTTT. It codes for CASSLLPRTGGYSPLHF.

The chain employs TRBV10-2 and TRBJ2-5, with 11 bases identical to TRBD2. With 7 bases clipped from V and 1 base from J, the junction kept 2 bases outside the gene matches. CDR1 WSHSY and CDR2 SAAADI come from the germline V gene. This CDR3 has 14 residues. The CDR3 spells CASTGTSGQETQYF. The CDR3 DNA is TGCGCCAGCACCGGGACTAGCGGCCAAGAGACCCAGTACTTC.

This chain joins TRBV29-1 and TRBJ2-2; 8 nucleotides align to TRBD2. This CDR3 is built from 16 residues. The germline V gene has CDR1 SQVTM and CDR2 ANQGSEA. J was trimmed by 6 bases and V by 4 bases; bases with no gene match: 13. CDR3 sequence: CSVASPSGLEAGELFF. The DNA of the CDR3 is TGCAGCGTTGCAAGCCCCTCGGGACTAGAGGCCGGGGAGCTGTTTTTT.

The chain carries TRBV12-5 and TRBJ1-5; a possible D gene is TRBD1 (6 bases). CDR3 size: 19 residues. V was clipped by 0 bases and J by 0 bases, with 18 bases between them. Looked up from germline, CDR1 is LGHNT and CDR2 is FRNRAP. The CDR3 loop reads CASGLVPPETGLSNQPQHF. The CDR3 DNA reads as TGTGCTAGTGGTTTGGTACCCCCCGAGACAGGCCTTAGCAATCAGCCCCAGCATTTT.

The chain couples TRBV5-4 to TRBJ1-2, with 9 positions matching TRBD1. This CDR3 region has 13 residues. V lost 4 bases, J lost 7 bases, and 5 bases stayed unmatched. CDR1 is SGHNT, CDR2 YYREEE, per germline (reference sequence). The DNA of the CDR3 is TGTGCCAGCAGCGGGGACAGGGAGGGTGGCTACACCTTC. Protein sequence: CASSGDREGGYTF.

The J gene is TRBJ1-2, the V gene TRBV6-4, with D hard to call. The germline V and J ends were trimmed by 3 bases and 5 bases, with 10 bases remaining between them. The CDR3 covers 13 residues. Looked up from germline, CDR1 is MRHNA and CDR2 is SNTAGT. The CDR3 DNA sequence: TGTGCCAGCAGTGAAGGAACAGAATATGGCTACACCTTC. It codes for CASSEGTEYGYTF.

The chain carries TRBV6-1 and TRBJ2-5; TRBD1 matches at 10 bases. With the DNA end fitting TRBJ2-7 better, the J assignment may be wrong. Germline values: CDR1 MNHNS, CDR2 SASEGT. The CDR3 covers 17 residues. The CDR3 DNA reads TGTGCCAGCAGTGACTACCCAGGGACAGGGGTTTCCTACGAGCAGTACTTC. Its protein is CASSDYPGTGVSYEQYF.

CDR3 residues: CASSCGQDSEQYF. The DNA of the CDR3 is TGTGCCAGCAGTTGCGGACAGGATTCAGAGCAGTACTTC. This chain connects TRBV6-5 to TRBJ2-7; 7 nucleotides agree with TRBD1. Germline V gene sequence: CDR1 MNHEY, CDR2 SVGAGI. This CDR3 contains 13 residues. The trim removed 4 bases at V and 7 bases at J, leaving 7 bases unmatched.

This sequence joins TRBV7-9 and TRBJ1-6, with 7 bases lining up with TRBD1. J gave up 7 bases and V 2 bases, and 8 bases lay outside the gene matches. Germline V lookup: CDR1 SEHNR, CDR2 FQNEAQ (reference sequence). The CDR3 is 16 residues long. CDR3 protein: CASSLPKTGLNSPLHF. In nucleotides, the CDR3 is TGTGCCAGCAGCTTACCGAAGACAGGGCTAAATTCACCCCTCCACTTT.

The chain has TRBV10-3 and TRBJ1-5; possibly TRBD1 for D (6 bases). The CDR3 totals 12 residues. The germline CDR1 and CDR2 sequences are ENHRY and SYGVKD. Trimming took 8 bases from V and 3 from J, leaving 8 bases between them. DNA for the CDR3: TGTGCCATCCGGGACAACAATCAGCCCCAGCATTTT. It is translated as CAIRDNNQPQHF.

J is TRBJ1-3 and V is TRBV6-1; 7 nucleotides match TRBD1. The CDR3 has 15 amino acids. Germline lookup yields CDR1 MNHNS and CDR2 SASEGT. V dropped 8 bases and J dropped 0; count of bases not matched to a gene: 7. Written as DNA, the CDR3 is TGTGCCAGCGGGAGGACAGGATCCTCTGGAAACACCATATATTTT. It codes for CASGRTGSSGNTIYF.

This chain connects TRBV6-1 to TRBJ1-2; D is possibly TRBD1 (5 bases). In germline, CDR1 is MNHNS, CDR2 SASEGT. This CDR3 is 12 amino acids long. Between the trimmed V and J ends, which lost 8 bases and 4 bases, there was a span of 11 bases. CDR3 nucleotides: TGTGCCAGCCCAGGGATTGCCTATGGCTACACCTTC. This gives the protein CASPGIAYGYTF.

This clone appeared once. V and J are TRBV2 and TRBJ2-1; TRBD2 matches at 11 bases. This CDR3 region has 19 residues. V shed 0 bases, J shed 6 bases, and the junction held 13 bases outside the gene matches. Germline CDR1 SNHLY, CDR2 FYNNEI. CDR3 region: CASSEAWLAGGLWGNEQFF. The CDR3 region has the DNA TGTGCCAGCAGTGAAGCATGGCTAGCGGGGGGTTTATGGGGCAATGAGCAGTTCTTC. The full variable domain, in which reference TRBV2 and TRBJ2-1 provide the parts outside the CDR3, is EPEVTQTPSHQVTQMGQEVILRCVPISNHLYFYWYRQILGQKVEFLVSFYNNEISEKSEIFDDQFSVERPDGSNFTLKIRSTKLEDSAMYFCASSEAWLAGGLWGNEQFFGPGTRLTVL.

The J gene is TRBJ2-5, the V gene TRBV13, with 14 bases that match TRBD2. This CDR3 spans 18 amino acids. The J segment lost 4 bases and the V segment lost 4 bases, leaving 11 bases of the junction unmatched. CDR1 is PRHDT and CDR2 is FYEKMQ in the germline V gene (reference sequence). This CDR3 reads CASSYRLAGGRWGETQYF. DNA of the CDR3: TGTGCCAGCAGCTACCGACTAGCGGGGGGGCGGTGGGGAGAGACCCAGTACTTC.

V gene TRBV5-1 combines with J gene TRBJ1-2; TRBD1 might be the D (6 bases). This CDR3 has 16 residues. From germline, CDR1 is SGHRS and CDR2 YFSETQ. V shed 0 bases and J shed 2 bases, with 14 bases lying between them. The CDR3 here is CASSLGVRGTNYGYTF. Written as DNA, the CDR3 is TGCGCCAGCAGCTTGGGCGTGAGGGGGACGAACTATGGCTACACCTTC. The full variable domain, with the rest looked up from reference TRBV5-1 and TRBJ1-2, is KAGVTQTPRYLIKTRGQQVTLSCSPISGHRSVSWYQQTPGQGLQFLFEYFSETQRNKGNFPGRFSGRQFSNSRSEMNVSTLELGDSALYLCASSLGVRGTNYGYTFGSGTRLTVV.

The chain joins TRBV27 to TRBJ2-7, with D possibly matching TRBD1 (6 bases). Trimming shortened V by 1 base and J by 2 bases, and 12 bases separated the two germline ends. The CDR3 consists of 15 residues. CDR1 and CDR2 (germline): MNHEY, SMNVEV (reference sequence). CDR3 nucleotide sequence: TGTGCCAGCAGTTTATGGACAGCCGAAGCCTACGAGCAGTACTTC. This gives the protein CASSLWTAEAYEQYF.